These T cell receptor beta chains were read from a single sample in a study of PD-L1 blockade in urothelial cancer. TCRdb's table, derived via immunoSEQ multiplex PCR, lists solely in-frame clones and lacks some. The sample yields around 56,000 clones, 85% to 90% seen once. The source was PBMCs, collected around atezolizumab (anti-PD-L1) treatment. All receptors derive from a man in his fifties with urothelial cancer. Each CDR3 is given without its conserved first and last residue. A D gene is named only where the DNA matches it firmly.

D: TRBD2; V: TRBV2; J: TRBJ2-2; CDR3: ASNRLAGDTGELF
D: TRBD1; V: TRBV2; J: TRBJ1-5; CDR3: ASSPGQGNQPQH
D: TRBD1; V: TRBV2; J: TRBJ1-4; CDR3: ASKARGLGTTNEKLF
D: NA; V: TRBV2; J: TRBJ2-5; CDR3: ASSQPTGRRETQY
D: NA; V: TRBV9; J: TRBJ1-6; CDR3: ASSAGSSPLH
D: TRBD2; V: TRBV5-1; J: TRBJ2-1; CDR3: ASSWGASGKHNEQF
D: NA; V: TRBV5-6; J: TRBJ2-7; CDR3: ASSLYYSGEQY
D: TRBD2; V: TRBV28; J: TRBJ2-1; CDR3: ASSFNPSGVPYEQF
D: TRBD2; V: TRBV11-3; J: TRBJ2-1; CDR3: ASSPGTSSNEQF
D: TRBD2; V: TRBV5-1; J: TRBJ2-3; CDR3: ASSADGTSPH
D: TRBD2; V: TRBV19; J: TRBJ2-5; CDR3: ASSTTSGKETQY
D: NA; V: TRBV4-1; J: TRBJ1-2; CDR3: ASSHVDRGSYT
D: TRBD2; V: TRBV9; J: TRBJ2-2; CDR3: ASGGRANTGELF
D: NA; V: TRBV19; J: TRBJ2-1; CDR3: ASSIGSWAYNEQF
D: TRBD2; V: TRBV5-1; J: TRBJ2-1; CDR3: ASSLTSGSNEQF
D: NA; V: TRBV2; J: TRBJ2-7; CDR3: ADRGRGNPYEQY
D: NA; V: TRBV5-5; J: TRBJ2-1; CDR3: ASSLDRQGNEQF
D: TRBD2; V: TRBV29-1; J: TRBJ2-3; CDR3: SVLTSGKEY
D: TRBD1; V: TRBV11-2; J: TRBJ1-1; CDR3: ASRPRPTGWAF
D: NA; V: TRBV7-9; J: TRBJ2-2; CDR3: ASSLGLNYMAGELF
D: NA; V: TRBV9; J: TRBJ2-3; CDR3: ASSGVGASTDTQY
D: TRBD1; V: TRBV28; J: TRBJ1-5; CDR3: ASSFGDRFSNQPQH
D: TRBD2; V: TRBV6-1; J: TRBJ2-1; CDR3: ASSEVGGSYNEQF
D: TRBD1; V: TRBV5-6; J: TRBJ1-1; CDR3: ASSWTGDTEAF
D: TRBD2; V: TRBV6-5; J: TRBJ2-7; CDR3: ASSYSPSGRDEQY
D: TRBD2; V: TRBV2; J: TRBJ2-7; CDR3: ASRAQLAGVNREQY
D: TRBD1; V: TRBV28; J: TRBJ2-1; CDR3: ASGRGSFYNEQF
D: TRBD2; V: TRBV7-2; J: TRBJ2-7; CDR3: ASSPTSGSRNEQY
D: TRBD1; V: TRBV2; J: TRBJ1-4; CDR3: ASRRQGGTIGEKLF
D: TRBD1; V: TRBV5-8; J: TRBJ1-2; CDR3: ASSLQGARYGYT
D: TRBD1; V: TRBV2; J: TRBJ2-5; CDR3: ASSEVPTGGGETQY
D: NA; V: TRBV10-1; J: TRBJ1-1; CDR3: ASSYGQNTEAF
D: TRBD2; V: TRBV28; J: TRBJ2-5; CDR3: ASGARSGRETQY
D: TRBD1; V: TRBV19; J: TRBJ1-2; CDR3: ASSLRDRGYGYT
D: NA; V: TRBV28; J: TRBJ1-3; CDR3: ASSLWEGSGNTIY
D: NA; V: TRBV21-1; J: TRBJ1-5; CDR3: ASSIWRGRGVRQPQH
D: NA; V: TRBV7-2; J: TRBJ2-2; CDR3: ASSRTVLSSTGELF
D: NA; V: TRBV7-2; J: TRBJ1-1; CDR3: ASSLDVGSTEAF
D: TRBD1; V: TRBV9; J: TRBJ2-5; CDR3: ASTQSTGASQETQY
D: TRBD1; V: TRBV11-1; J: TRBJ2-7; CDR3: ASSLGTGGLSSYEQY
D: NA; V: TRBV15; J: TRBJ2-7; CDR3: ATSRDSGNYEQY